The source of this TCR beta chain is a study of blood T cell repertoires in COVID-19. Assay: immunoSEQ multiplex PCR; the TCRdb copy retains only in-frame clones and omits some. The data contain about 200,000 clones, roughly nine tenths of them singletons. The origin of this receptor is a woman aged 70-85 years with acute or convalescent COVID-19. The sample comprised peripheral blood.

CDR3 nucleotide sequence: TGTGCCAGCAGCTTCGTGTCATCAGGGGTTGGTGGTGAGCAGTTCTTC. It encodes CASSFVSSGVGGEQFF. J is TRBJ2-1 and V is TRBV7-2, with D perhaps TRBD1 (6 bases). V was pared by 3 bases and J by 9 bases, with 21 bases between. The CDR3 consists of 16 residues. The germline V gene encodes CDR1 SGHTA and CDR2 FQGNSA.